The 27 T cell receptor beta chains in this list originate from one sample, sequenced in a study of cytomegalovirus exposure and HLA in healthy donors. Researchers ran the PCR with 60 Vbeta and 13 Jbeta primers. Sequencing was performed with immunoSEQ multiplex PCR; in TCRdb, only in-frame clones are kept and a portion is missing. The listing contains about 25,000 clones. Sequenced material: PBMCs. These TCRs come from a male donor in good health and CMV-seropositive.

This rearrangement joins TRBV9 to TRBJ1-4; 7 bases map to TRBD1. V dropped 5 bases and J dropped 4; count of bases not matched to a gene: 8. Germline loops: CDR1 SGDLS, CDR2 YYNGEE. The CDR3 sequence is 15 residues long. This CDR3 reads CASSNDRAGNEKLFF. Here the CDR3 DNA reads TGTGCCAGCAGTAATGACAGGGCGGGTAATGAAAAACTGTTTTTT.

CDR3 amino acids: CATRSTGQPQHF. The CDR3 DNA is TGTGCCACGCGCTCCACAGGTCAGCCCCAGCATTTT. The chain combines TRBV10-3 with TRBJ1-5, with D possibly being TRBD1 (5 bases). The V gene's germline CDR1 is ENHRY and CDR2 SYGVKD. V lost 10 bases to trimming and J lost 6 bases, with 13 bases between them. The CDR3 extends over 12 amino acids.

The chain is built from TRBV4-3 and TRBJ1-3; no definite D call. The CDR3 has 16 residues. Trimming shortened V by 0 bases and J by 1 base, and 10 bases separated the two germline ends. Germline CDR1 LGHNA, CDR2 YSLEER. The CDR3 sequence: CASSQDLVTSGNTIYF. CDR3 nucleotide sequence: TGCGCCAGCAGCCAAGATCTCGTGACTTCTGGAAACACCATATATTTT.

V and J are TRBV4-1 and TRBJ2-3; perhaps TRBD2 as D (5 bases). The CDR3 consists of 16 residues. The germline V gene has CDR1 MGHRA and CDR2 YSYEKL. The ends were cut back, 0 bases at V and 1 base at J, with 11 bases in the middle. CDR3 sequence (DNA): TGCGCCAGCAGCCAAGATCGGAGGCGGGGCACAGATACGCAGTATTTT. Translation gives CASSQDRRRGTDTQYF.

As to this clone: An end of the junction differs from the germline gene, which may be a read error. The genes are TRBV30 and TRBJ1-1, with D perhaps matching TRBD1 (5 bases). The germline gives CDR1 GTSNPN, CDR2 SVGIG (reference sequence). The CDR3 length is 13 residues. The DNA for the CDR3 is TGTGCCTGGGGTGTTGCAGGGTACACTGAAGCTTTCTTT. This encodes CAWGVAGYTEAFF.

This chain joins TRBV20-1 and TRBJ2-7, with D possibly matching TRBD1 (5 bases). This CDR3 is built from 9 residues. Trimming stripped 0 bases from V and 11 bases from J, with 5 bases between. CDR1 and CDR2 from the germline V gene are DFQATT and SNEGSKA (reference sequence). DNA of the CDR3: TGCAGTGCTAGAGACAGGGAGTACTTC. As protein: CSARDREYF.

The chain carries TRBV5-1 and TRBJ2-7; no reliable D call. Germline CDR1 is SGHRS and CDR2 is YFSETQ. Trimming removed 2 bases at V and 2 bases at J, with 5 bases between. This CDR3 is 12 amino acids long. CDR3: CASSLTAYEQYF. The DNA of the CDR3 is TGCGCCAGCAGCTTAACAGCCTACGAGCAGTACTTC.

J is TRBJ2-3 and V is TRBV30, with a tentative D call TRBD2 (5 bases). The CDR3 loop spans 16 amino acids. In germline, CDR1 is GTSNPN, CDR2 SVGIG (reference sequence). The germline V and J ends were trimmed by 0 bases and 1 base, with 14 bases remaining between them. The CDR3 DNA reads TGTGCCTGGAGTGTAACGGGGTACGGAGGCACAGATACGCAGTATTTT. Residues: CAWSVTGYGGTDTQYF.

The genes are TRBV9 and TRBJ2-1, with 13 bases aligning to TRBD2. Losses at the gene ends were 0 bases for V and 4 bases for J; bases not matched to a gene: 7. The CDR3 spans 18 residues. Germline CDR1 reads SGDLS; CDR2 reads YYNGEE. This CDR3 is CASSVEGGTSGAYNEQFF. CDR3 DNA sequence: TGTGCCAGCAGCGTAGAAGGGGGGACTAGCGGGGCGTACAATGAGCAGTTCTTC.

This sequence joins TRBV5-1 and TRBJ1-1; 7 nucleotides agree with TRBD1. CDR1 and CDR2 from the germline V gene are SGHRS and YFSETQ. This CDR3 region has 16 residues. V shed 2 bases, J shed 4 bases, and the junction held 11 bases outside the gene matches. DNA of the CDR3: TGCGCCAGCAGCTTTAACGGACAGGTTGAGCCCACTGAAGCTTTCTTT. Protein: CASSFNGQVEPTEAFF.

The chain recombines TRBV7-3 with TRBJ1-1, with 9 positions matching TRBD1. The CDR3 has 13 amino acids. Unmatched junction bases numbered 2, after V lost 4 bases and J lost 5 bases. Germline CDR1 and CDR2: SGHTA and FQGTGA. The CDR3 nucleotides read TGTGCCAGCAGCTACAGGGGGCGGACTGAAGCTTTCTTT. Translated, it gives CASSYRGRTEAFF.

The rearrangement joins TRBV29-1 to TRBJ2-7; D is uncertain. Per the germline V gene, CDR1 is SQVTM and CDR2 is ANQGSEA. V lost 2 bases and J 7 bases, leaving 9 bases between the germline ends. The length of the CDR3 is 11 residues. The CDR3 nucleotides are TGCAGCGTTGAAACGCGCCGGGAGCAGTACTTC. Amino acid sequence: CSVETRREQYF.

V is TRBV30 and J is TRBJ1-1; the D is unclear. Germline V gene lookup returns CDR1 GTSNPN and CDR2 SVGIG (reference sequence). V dropped 2 bases and J dropped 11 bases, with 12 bases sitting between them. The CDR3 is 11 amino acids. The CDR3, as DNA: TGTGCCTGGAGTCCTGAGGGTCGGGCTTTCTTT. Translating it yields CAWSPEGRAFF.

CDR3 loop: CASSGSLNEKLFF. In DNA, the CDR3 is TGTGCCAGCAGTGGCAGTTTGAATGAAAAACTGTTTTTT. The rearrangement links TRBV2 to TRBJ1-4; D uncertain. V gave up 4 bases and J gave up 5 bases, with 8 bases separating them. The CDR3 is 13 residues long. Germline V gene data show CDR1 as SNHLY and CDR2 as FYNNEI.

The chain has TRBV2 and TRBJ1-5; 8 bases line up with TRBD1. V lost 3 bases, J lost 3 bases, and 4 bases stayed unmatched. The germline V gene has CDR1 SNHLY and CDR2 FYNNEI. The CDR3 covers 15 residues. CDR3 loop: CASSDGDRYNQPQHF. The CDR3 nucleotides are TGTGCCAGCAGTGATGGGGACAGGTACAATCAGCCCCAGCATTTT.

The chain recombines TRBV19 with TRBJ1-5, with D hard to call. The V and J ends lost 3 bases and 2 bases respectively, with 11 bases between them. This CDR3 contains 15 residues. Germline V CDR1 and CDR2: LNHDA, SQIVND (reference sequence). The CDR3 here is CASSIRQARNQPQHF. The DNA of the CDR3 is TGTGCCAGTAGTATTCGCCAGGCCCGCAATCAGCCCCAGCATTTT.

The rearrangement joins TRBV29-1 to TRBJ2-7, with 8 bases that match TRBD1. CDR3 length: 15 amino acids. Germline assignment: CDR1 SQVTM and CDR2 ANQGSEA. The V and J ends lost 1 base and 1 base, in that order; junction bases with no gene match: 6. The chain's CDR3 is CSVEGYGQGSYEQYF. The CDR3 DNA is TGCAGCGTTGAAGGGTACGGACAGGGATCCTACGAGCAGTACTTC.

V is TRBV10-3 and J is TRBJ2-1, with 7 bases fitting TRBD2. CDR3 length: 11 residues. V gave up 11 bases and J gave up 5 bases; unmatched junction bases: 3. From germline, CDR1 is ENHRY and CDR2 SYGVKD. This CDR3 reads CAGGENNEQFF. The CDR3 nucleotides read TGTGCCGGGGGGGAGAACAATGAGCAGTTCTTC.

This chain joins TRBV27 and TRBJ1-4, with 8 bases aligning to TRBD1. CDR1 and CDR2 from the germline V gene are MNHEY and SMNVEV (reference sequence). The CDR3 runs 14 residues. Trimming cost V 6 bases and J 8 bases; bases outside gene matches: 8. The CDR3 coding sequence is TGTGCCAGCAGAGAACGAGACAGGGGCGAAAAACTGTTTTTT. Translated: CASRERDRGEKLFF.

This chain links TRBV4-1 with TRBJ2-7, with D maybe TRBD1 (6 bases). The CDR3 covers 14 residues. Germline V gene data show CDR1 as MGHRA and CDR2 as YSYEKL. V was trimmed by 3 bases and J by 3 bases, leaving 12 bases between them. CDR3 coding DNA: TGCGCCAGCAGCCACAACGAGGGGGACTACGAGCAGTACTTC. It codes for CASSHNEGDYEQYF.

The chain couples TRBV29-1 to TRBJ2-5, with D tentatively TRBD1 (6 bases). This CDR3 has 13 amino acids. Germline lookup yields CDR1 SQVTM and CDR2 ANQGSEA. V was pared by 7 bases and J by 5 bases, with 17 bases between. CDR3: CSAPLTGSETQYF. CDR3 DNA: TGCAGCGCTCCTTTGACAGGATCGGAGACCCAGTACTTC.

The gene calls are TRBV5-1 and TRBJ1-1; D uncertain. Germline assignment: CDR1 SGHRS and CDR2 YFSETQ. Between the trimmed V and J ends, which lost 2 bases and 4 bases, there was a span of 12 bases. The CDR3 consists of 14 residues. For the CDR3, the DNA is TGCGCCAGCAGCTTCATAGAGGAATCCACTGAAGCTTTCTTT. Amino acids: CASSFIEESTEAFF.

This rearrangement joins TRBV5-1 to TRBJ2-7, with TRBD1 matching 8 bases. The length of the CDR3 is 14 residues. Germline trimming cut 5 bases from V and 0 bases from J; bases unmatched to any gene: 4. Germline CDR1 reads SGHRS; CDR2 reads YFSETQ. CDR3 amino acids: CASRQQGASYEQYF. CDR3 in DNA: TGCGCCAGCAGGCAGCAGGGGGCCTCCTACGAGCAGTACTTC.

The chain is built from TRBV15 and TRBJ2-1, with 8 bases identical to TRBD1. Germline values: CDR1 LNHNV, CDR2 YYDKDF (reference sequence). This CDR3 is built from 14 residues. The junction had 6 bases not matched to a gene; V was cut back by 1 base and J by 10 bases. The CDR3 protein is CATSRAQGAGEQFF. The CDR3 DNA reads as TGTGCCACCAGCAGAGCCCAGGGGGCTGGCGAGCAGTTCTTC.

J is TRBJ1-5 and V is TRBV7-2; 9 nucleotides agree with TRBD1. The V segment lost 6 bases and the J segment 4 bases; nucleotides outside the gene matches: 7. The CDR3 has 15 amino acids. Germline V gives CDR1 SGHTA, CDR2 FQGNSA. CDR3 residues: CASRPRTGENQPQHF. CDR3 sequence (DNA): TGTGCCAGCAGACCCAGGACAGGGGAGAATCAGCCCCAGCATTTT.

The J gene is TRBJ2-1, the V gene TRBV19, with D uncertain. In germline, CDR1 is LNHDA, CDR2 SQIVND (reference sequence). The CDR3 has 15 amino acids. V was shortened by 6 bases and J by 5 bases, with 17 bases between the two germline ends. The CDR3 reads CASSRIRSVDNEQFF. The CDR3 nucleotides are TGTGCCAGTAGCCGGATTAGGAGCGTAGACAATGAGCAGTTCTTC.

V and J are TRBV4-3 and TRBJ2-7; D may be TRBD1 (5 bases). Germline V gene sequence: CDR1 LGHNA, CDR2 YSLEER. The V gene lost 3 bases and the J gene lost 3 bases, with 9 bases spanning the gap. The CDR3 extends over 13 amino acids. This chain's CDR3 is CASSHDGHYEQYF. As DNA, the CDR3 is TGCGCCAGCAGCCATGACGGACACTACGAGCAGTACTTC.